This TCR beta chain originates from a study of blood T cells in healthy people across ages (dated by TCRdb to 2015 to 2017). About the investigation overall: In model experiments, template switching captured about one uniquely barcoded TCR beta cDNA molecule for every two T cells. Using deep sequencing normalized with unique cDNA molecular identifiers, the study measured how TCR beta repertoire diversity changes with age. The donors were split into four age groups: young (average about 16 years), middle-aged (39), aged (over 55) and long-lived (82). To avoid experimental bias, donors of different ages were randomly spread across the sequencing lanes. For two donors (one aged 18 to 30 and one aged 80 or older), the study analyzed two additional independent replicas of 1 million unique cDNA reads from the same blood draw. What the research found in general, with its limitations: Estimates of total diversity from one million sequenced T cells were regarded as lower bounds and underestimates. Because donor CMV infection status was unknown, age-related changes in expanded clonotypes were potentially confounded. A strong correlation was found between observed TCR beta diversity and the percentage of naive T cells measured by flow cytometry. Compared with the aged group, more naive CD4+ T cells, fewer expanded clones and increased TCR diversity were shown by the long-lived group, suggesting age selection. Since profiling was done on bulk unsorted PBMCs, naive and antigen-experienced compartments could not be conclusively compared. As age increased, observed TCR beta diversity per million T cells dropped in a roughly linear way, and a significant reduction was already evident by age 40.

The donors were roughly 39 Caucasian individuals from Russia, aged roughly 6 to 100 years, who were systemically healthy. About 10 milliliters of peripheral blood were drawn from each donor into EDTA-treated Vacutainer tubes. Ficoll-Paque density-gradient centrifugation was used to isolate PBMCs, with at least 6 million obtained per sample. Trizol reagent was used to extract total RNA from the PBMCs, yielding at least 6 micrograms per sample. Naive CD45RAhigh/CD27high T cell percentages were measured by flow cytometry on a PBMC aliquot from every donor. Of note for this clonotype: There is no known antigen for this receptor. Base qualities were left out, and no much larger clone turns up one base away.

Library preparation employed 5' RACE. The instrument was an Illumina HiSeq 2500. A second PCR of about 6 to 11 cycles was run with a J-beta primer mix and a sample-barcoded 5' primer. A unique molecular identifier was introduced onto each TCR beta cDNA molecule by a template-switch 5' adaptor carrying 12 random nucleotides. Each sample yielded at least 3 million CDR3-containing paired-end reads. First-strand cDNA synthesis was performed from all RNA using the Mint cDNA synthesis kit, with priming by a TRBC-specific oligonucleotide. After uracil-DNA glycosylase treatment, a first 18-cycle PCR used universal primers M1SS and BC2_uni_R on all cDNA. As for the authors' bioinformatics: Each sample was normalized by randomly selecting 1 million high-quality reads, each carrying a distinct molecular identifier. Instead of being binned into consensus sequences, reads that shared molecular identifiers were thrown out. MiTCR, set to a Q25 quality threshold and the strictest error-elimination algorithm, was used for CDR3 identification, clonotype clustering and error correction. A nonparametric unseen species model with Euler transformation was used to estimate a lower bound on total TCR beta diversity. Clones were called with MiXCR by TCRdb after fastp trimmed the public reads at Q25, and only in-frame beta chains were retained. Identical CDR3 protein sequences are pooled into one entry, listed with their most common genes and DNA. The V and J calls were determined by TCRdb, not by the authors. Recorded for this sample are 1.4 million or so distinct CDR3 sequences; approximately 39% of them occurred a single time. 4% of the sample is taken by the ten largest.

Input material: blood. The sequence was obtained from a woman aged 18-30 years in good health.

CDR3 reads: CASGPGQSYGYTF. The DNA sequence is TGTGCTAGTGGTCCGGGACAGAGCTATGGCTACACCTTC. The chain is assembled from TRBV12-5 and TRBJ1-2; TRBD1 fits 7 bases in the junction. Here V drops 5 bases and J drops 4 bases, and the junction holds 4 bases not matched to any gene. CDR3 length: 13 amino acids, cysteine to phenylalanine. Only CDR3 DNA remains: 39 bases, in frame from the first base. The germline V gene supplies CDR1 LGHNT and CDR2 FRNRAP. Extended through the reference TRBV12-5 and TRBJ1-2 proteins, this CDR3 yields the full variable domain: DARVTQTPRHKVTEMGQEVTMRCQPILGHNTVFWYRQTMMQGLELLAYFRNRAPLDDSGMPKDRFSAEMPDATLATLKIQPSEPRDSAVYFCASGPGQSYGYTFGSGTRLTVV.